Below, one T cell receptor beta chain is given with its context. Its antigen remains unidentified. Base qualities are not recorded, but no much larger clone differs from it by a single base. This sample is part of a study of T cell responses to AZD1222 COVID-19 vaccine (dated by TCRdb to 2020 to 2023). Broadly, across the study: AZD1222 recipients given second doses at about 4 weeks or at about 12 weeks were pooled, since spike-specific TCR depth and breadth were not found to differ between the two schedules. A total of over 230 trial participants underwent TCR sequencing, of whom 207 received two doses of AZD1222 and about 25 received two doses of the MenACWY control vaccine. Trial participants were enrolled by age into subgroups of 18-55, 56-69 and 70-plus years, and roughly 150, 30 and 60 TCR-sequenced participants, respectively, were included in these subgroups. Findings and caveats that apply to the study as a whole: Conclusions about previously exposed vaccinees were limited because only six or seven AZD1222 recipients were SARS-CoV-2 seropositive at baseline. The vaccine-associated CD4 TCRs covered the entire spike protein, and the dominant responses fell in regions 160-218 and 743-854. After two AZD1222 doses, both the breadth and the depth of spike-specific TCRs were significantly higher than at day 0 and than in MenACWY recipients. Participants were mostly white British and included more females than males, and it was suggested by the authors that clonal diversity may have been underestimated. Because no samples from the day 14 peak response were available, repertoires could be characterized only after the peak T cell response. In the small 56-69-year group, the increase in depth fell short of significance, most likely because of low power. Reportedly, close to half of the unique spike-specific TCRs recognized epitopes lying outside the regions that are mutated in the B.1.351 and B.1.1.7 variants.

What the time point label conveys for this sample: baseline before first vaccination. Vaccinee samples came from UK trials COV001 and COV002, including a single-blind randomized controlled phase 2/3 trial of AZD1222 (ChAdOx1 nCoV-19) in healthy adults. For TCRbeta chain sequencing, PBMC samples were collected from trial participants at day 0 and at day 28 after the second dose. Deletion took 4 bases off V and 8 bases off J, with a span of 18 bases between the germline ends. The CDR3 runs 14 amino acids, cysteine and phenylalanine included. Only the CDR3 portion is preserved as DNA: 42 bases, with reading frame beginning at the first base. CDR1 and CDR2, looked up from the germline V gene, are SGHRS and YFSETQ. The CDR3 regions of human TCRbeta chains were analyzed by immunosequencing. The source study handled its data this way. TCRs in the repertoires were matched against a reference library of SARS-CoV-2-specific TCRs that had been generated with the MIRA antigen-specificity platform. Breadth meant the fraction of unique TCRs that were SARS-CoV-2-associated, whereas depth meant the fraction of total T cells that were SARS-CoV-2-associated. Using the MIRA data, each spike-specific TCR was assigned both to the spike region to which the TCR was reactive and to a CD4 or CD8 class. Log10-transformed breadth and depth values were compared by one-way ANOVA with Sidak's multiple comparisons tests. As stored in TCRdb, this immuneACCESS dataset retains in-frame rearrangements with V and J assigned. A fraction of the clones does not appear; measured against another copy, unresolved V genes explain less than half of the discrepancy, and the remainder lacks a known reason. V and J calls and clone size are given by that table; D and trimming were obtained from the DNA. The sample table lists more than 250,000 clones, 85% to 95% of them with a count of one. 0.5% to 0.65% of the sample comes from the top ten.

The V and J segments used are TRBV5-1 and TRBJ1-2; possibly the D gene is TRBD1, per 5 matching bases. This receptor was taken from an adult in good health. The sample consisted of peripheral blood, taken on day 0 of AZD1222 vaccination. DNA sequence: TGCGCCAGCAGCGATCAGGGAGGTCTGGTGGGCTACACCTTC. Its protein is CASSDQGGLVGYTF.